This T cell receptor (beta chain) is from a study of cytomegalovirus exposure and HLA in healthy donors. Worth noting for this clone: As yet, its antigen is unknown.

Study-level findings and limits: According to the study, around 150 TCR beta chains were cytomegalovirus-associated. Reportedly, diagnosis of cytomegalovirus status by the classifier showed high specificity and sensitivity.

Assay: immunoSEQ multiplex PCR; the TCRdb copy retains only in-frame clones and omits some. This sample yields about 200,000 clones, of which 87% are seen a single time; 1.5% to 2% belongs to the top ten. Material: PBMCs. The sequence was obtained from a woman aged 18 to 35 in good health and CMV-seropositive.

The CDR3 is CSVGQFMNTEAFF. DNA of the CDR3: TGCAGCGTGGGACAGTTCATGAACACTGAAGCTTTCTTT. The rearrangement uses TRBV29-1 and TRBJ1-1, with 7 bases matching TRBD1. The CDR3 length is 13 residues. Trimming cost V 6 bases and J 0 bases; bases outside gene matches: 4. Germline CDR1 is SQVTM and CDR2 is ANQGSEA.